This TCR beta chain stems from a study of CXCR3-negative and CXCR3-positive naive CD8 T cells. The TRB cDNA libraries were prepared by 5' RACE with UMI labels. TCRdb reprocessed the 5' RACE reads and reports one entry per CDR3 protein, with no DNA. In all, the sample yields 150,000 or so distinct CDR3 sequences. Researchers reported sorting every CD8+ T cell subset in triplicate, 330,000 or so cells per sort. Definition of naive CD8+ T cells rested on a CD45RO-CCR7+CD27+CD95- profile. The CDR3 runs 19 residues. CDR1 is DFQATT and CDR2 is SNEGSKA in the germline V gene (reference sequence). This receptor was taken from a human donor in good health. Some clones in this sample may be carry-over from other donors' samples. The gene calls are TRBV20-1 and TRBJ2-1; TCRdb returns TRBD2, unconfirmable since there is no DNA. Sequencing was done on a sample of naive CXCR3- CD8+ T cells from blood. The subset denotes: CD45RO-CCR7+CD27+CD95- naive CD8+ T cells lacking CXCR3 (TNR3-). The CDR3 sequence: CSARDEGLAGVSSYNEQFF.